This T cell receptor (beta chain) was obtained from a study of shared clonotypes between healthy human individuals. This clone has a handful of counts. The V gene lost 0 bases and the J gene lost 8 bases, with 11 bases spanning the gap. This CDR3 contains 13 residues. Germline values: CDR1 SGHRS, CDR2 YFSETQ. An approximately 220 ng quantity of DNA, tens of thousands of T cell genomes, went into the sorted-subset replicate PCRs. Sequenced by immunoSEQ multiplex PCR; TCRdb stores in-frame clones only, minus some. The top ten clones hold under 2% of a sample with some 790,000 clones, roughly two thirds of them seen once.

The clonotype was recovered from a woman in her 30s in good health. The sample comprised memory CD4+ T cells sorted from blood. Subset given: CD45RA-negative fraction. The chain is built from TRBV5-1 and TRBJ1-2; no firm D call. DNA for the CDR3: TGCGCCAGCAGCTTGGGAACGGCCGCAGGCTACACCTTC. It specifies CASSLGTAAGYTF.